The clone carrying this T cell receptor (beta chain) appeared a few times. The target antigen is unknown. These data belong to a study of T cell repertoires in cytomegalovirus infection. Study context: Matching HLA type, along with CMV infection, was indicated by public TCR beta signatures.

Using its own MiXCR run on the reads, TCRdb lists one record per CDR3 protein. The sample consists of under 850,000 distinct CDR3 sequences, about a third of them appearing once. This CDR3 spans 13 amino acids. Trimming pared 6 bases from V and 5 bases from J, leaving 13 bases between. CDR1 and CDR2 (germline): MDHEN, SYDVKM. Study-wide results and caveats: Dominant in the ex vivo response were TCR beta clonotypes restricted by HLA-C and specific for CMV. Identification of carriers of CMV plus the relevant HLA was achieved through cumulative public TCR beta family frequency.

Sequenced input: PBMCs. This chain links TRBV28 with TRBJ2-5; no clear D gene. The clonotype originates from a human donor in good health (CMV status not recorded). Some clones in this sample may be carry-over from other donors' samples. The CDR3 here is CASSRSPSETQYF. Written as DNA, the CDR3 is TGTGCCAGCAGCCGCAGCCCCAGTGAGACCCAGTACTTC.